Reported below is one T cell receptor (beta chain). The data were obtained in a study of OX40 agonist ivuxolimab in advanced cancers. Germline assignment: CDR1 MNHEY and CDR2 SVGAGI. This CDR3 has 13 residues. With 8 bases clipped from V and 4 bases from J, the junction kept 4 bases outside the gene matches. TCRdb keeps only in-frame clones here, not all; method: immunoSEQ multiplex PCR. There are approximately 79,000 clones in the sample; over 80% occur only once, and over 8.5% lies in the top ten. The clonotype originates from an adult with an advanced solid tumor such as melanoma, head and neck, liver or kidney cancer. The sample consisted of CD4+ or CD8+ T cells sorted from blood, taken in a trial of the OX40 agonist ivuxolimab. This chain uses TRBV6-5 with TRBJ2-3; TRBD2 agrees at 9 bases. CDR3 region: CASGAGGPDTQYF. Written as DNA, the CDR3 is TGTGCCAGCGGGGCGGGGGGGCCAGATACGCAGTATTTT.